This T cell receptor beta chain was captured by sequencing in a study of OX40 agonist ivuxolimab in advanced cancers. Regarding the complete study: The costimulatory receptor OX40 (CD134) was targeted by ivuxolimab, a fully human IgG2 agonistic monoclonal antibody. Intravenous ivuxolimab was administered to patients every 2 weeks at six dose levels: 0.01, 0.1, 0.3, 1.5, 3 and 10 mg/kg. Of the 50 to 55 dose-escalation patients, hepatocellular carcinoma was present in about 20, melanoma in some 15, renal cell carcinoma in 9 and head and neck cancer in 9. In the dose-escalation cohort, 82.7% of patients were male, and the mean age was about 55 years, with a range of roughly 23 to 85. Patients were allowed to have had prior anti-PD-1, anti-PD-L1 or anti-CTLA-4 therapy, and 30% to 50% of the dose-escalation patients had previously received checkpoint inhibitors. Partial responses occurred in three dose-escalation patients, of whom one had hepatocellular carcinoma and two had cutaneous melanoma. The point of sequencing TCRbeta in the periphery was to test whether ivuxolimab changed TCR sequence diversity and drove clonal T-cell expansion. The paper reports the monotherapy dose-escalation portion (N of about 56 patients) of the phase I ivuxolimab trial.

V is clipped by 8 bases and J by 0 bases, and the sequence between their germline boundaries is 13 bases long. The CDR3, cysteine through phenylalanine, is 14 amino acids long. Only the CDR3 region is kept as DNA, spanning 42 bases read in frame from base 1. The germline V gene yields MNHEY for CDR1 and SVGAGI for CDR2. As concerns this clone: Its antigen is currently not known. No base quality information exists; no much larger clone differs at one position.

To sequence the TCRbeta CDR3 region, genomic DNA was isolated from the sorted cells. TCRbeta CDR3 regions were sequenced using the immunoSEQ Assay. Sourced from immuneACCESS, this table was stored by TCRdb with only in-frame sequences that have V and J called. A share of the clones is absent; for the studies checked, an unresolved V gene accounts for under half, and the remainder has no known explanation. This sample is represented by about 26,000 clones; about 70% of them were singletons. The ten largest make up approximately 15% of the sample. The paper as a whole reports these results and caveats: Clonal expansion of both CD4+ and CD8+ blood T cells was observed from baseline to week 6 at doses 0.1 to 3.0 mg/kg. In the 0.1-3.0 mg/kg groups, partial responders had among the lowest normalized peripheral clonal expansion, particularly in CD8+ T cells. The antigen specificity of the clonally expanded peripheral T cells was not determined. Low levels of normalized T-cell clonal expansion were also shown by some nonresponding patients. On average, CD8+ T cells showed more expanded clones than CD4+ T cells after ivuxolimab.

The trial excluded patients who had a history of autoimmune disease or were on systemic immunosuppression. Peripheral blood for TCR sequencing was collected from all dose cohorts at baseline, on cycle 4 day 1, and on cycle 7 day 1. Samples came from an open-label, multicenter, first-in-human phase I dose-escalation trial of ivuxolimab. Adults with locally advanced or metastatic melanoma, renal cell carcinoma, hepatocellular carcinoma or head and neck squamous cell carcinoma were enrolled in the trial. Before TCR sequencing, CD4+ and CD8+ T cells were separately sorted from peripheral blood. Sample: CD4+ or CD8+ T cells sorted from blood, taken in a trial of the OX40 agonist ivuxolimab. The rearrangement joined TRBV6-5 to TRBJ1-2; TRBD1 is possibly the D segment (5 matching bases). The sequence was collected from an adult with an advanced solid tumor such as melanoma, head and neck, liver or kidney cancer. At the DNA level, the sequence is TGTGCCAGCGGACCGGGGCGCTCTAACTATGGCTACACCTTC. The translation is CASGPGRSNYGYTF.